The 10 T cell receptor beta chains below come from one sample, sequenced in a study of cytomegalovirus exposure and HLA in healthy donors. The PCR employed 60 Vbeta primers together with 13 Jbeta primers. Libraries were prepared by immunoSEQ multiplex PCR; TCRdb keeps only in-frame clonotypes and omits some of them. Here the sample spans about 160,000 clones, around 76% being singletons. The specimen was PBMCs. All receptors come from a female donor in good health and CMV-seronegative.

This chain connects TRBV9 to TRBJ1-2; possibly TRBD1 for D (5 bases). V was pared by 4 bases and J by 3 bases, with 16 bases between. CDR3 length equals 15 residues. Germline-derived CDR1 and CDR2 are SGDLS and YYNGEE. The CDR3 DNA is TGTGCCAGCAGCCCAGGACACGCGGCCCACTATGGCTACACCTTC. It yields the protein CASSPGHAAHYGYTF.

V is TRBV11-2 and J is TRBJ1-5; TRBD1 might be the D (5 bases). CDR3 length: 14 amino acids. CDR1 is SGHAT and CDR2 is FQNNGV in the germline V gene. The V end lost 0 bases, the J end lost 7 bases, and 10 bases lay between the germline ends. The CDR3: CASSLDRQGQPQHF. In DNA, the CDR3 is TGTGCCAGCAGCTTAGATCGGCAGGGCCAGCCCCAGCATTTT.

This chain connects TRBV10-3 to TRBJ2-7; the D is unclear. Germline V gene data show CDR1 as ENHRY and CDR2 as SYGVKD. The length of the CDR3 is 15 residues. Between the trimmed V and J ends, which lost 3 bases and 2 bases, there was a span of 14 bases. DNA for the CDR3: TGTGCCATCAGTGACCCGGGTACCAGAGCCTACGAGCAGTACTTC. This encodes CAISDPGTRAYEQYF.

The CDR3 region is CASSRPGGIYGYTF. The CDR3 DNA follows: TGTGCCAGCAGTCGACCCGGGGGGATCTATGGCTACACCTTC. This rearrangement joins TRBV7-9 to TRBJ1-2; D perhaps matches TRBD1 (5 bases). Germline CDR1 SEHNR, CDR2 FQNEAQ (reference sequence). The V and J ends lost 6 bases and 4 bases respectively, with 15 bases between them. The CDR3 length is 14 residues.

The chain carries TRBV7-3 and TRBJ1-1, with 7 bases matching TRBD1. This CDR3 contains 13 residues. Germline V gives CDR1 SGHTA, CDR2 FQGTGA. With V trimmed by 2 bases and J by 7 bases, 4 bases remained unmatched. This CDR3 reads CASSLGTENEAFF. Written as DNA, the CDR3 is TGTGCCAGCAGCTTAGGGACAGAAAATGAAGCTTTCTTT.

This clone was recorded a few times. The chain recombines TRBV7-8 with TRBJ1-5, with D perhaps matching TRBD1 (5 bases). The CDR3 contains 15 residues. Per germline, CDR1 SGHVS and CDR2 FQNEAQ. Trimming cost V 5 bases and J 5 bases, with 16 bases left between them. In DNA form, the CDR3 reads TGTGCCAGCAGCCCGTACGGGGGGGGGTATCAGCCCCAGCATTTT. It yields the protein CASSPYGGGYQPQHF. The whole variable domain, remainder taken from reference TRBV7-8 and TRBJ1-5, is GAGVSQSPRYKVAKRGQDVALRCDPISGHVSLFWYQQALGQGPEFLTYFQNEAQLDKSGLPSDRFFAERPEGSVSTLKIQRTQQEDSAVYLCASSPYGGGYQPQHFGDGTRLSIL.

V usage is TRBV5-1 and J usage is TRBJ2-2; 9 bases agree with TRBD1. With V trimmed by 6 bases and J by 3 bases, 6 bases remained unmatched. The CDR3 length is 15 residues. Germline CDR1 SGHRS, CDR2 YFSETQ. CDR3 sequence (DNA): TGCGCCAGCACCCAGACAGGGGGTTACACCGGGGAGCTGTTTTTT. It yields the protein CASTQTGGYTGELFF.

The chain employs TRBV6-4 and TRBJ1-1, with 9 bases matching TRBD1. Germline V lookup: CDR1 MRHNA, CDR2 SNTAGT. The CDR3 has 20 amino acids. Trimming at V came to 2 bases and at J to 0 bases, leaving 16 bases not matched to a gene. The chain's CDR3 is CASSDRDRVALPPVNTEAFF. CDR3 DNA sequence: TGTGCCAGCAGTGACCGGGACAGGGTAGCCCTACCCCCCGTGAACACTGAAGCTTTCTTT.

The V gene is TRBV19, the J gene TRBJ2-6; possibly TRBD1 for D (6 bases). Trimming cost V 4 bases and J 0 bases, with 10 bases left between them. The CDR3 covers 16 residues. Germline V gene sequence: CDR1 LNHDA, CDR2 SQIVND (reference sequence). The CDR3 DNA reads TGTGCCAGTAGTAGGAAGGGGGTCTCTGGGGCCAACGTCCTGACTTTC. Residues: CASSRKGVSGANVLTF.

V usage is TRBV11-3 and J usage is TRBJ2-2; D is ambiguous. CDR3 length: 12 residues. V gave up 4 bases and J gave up 3 bases, with 3 bases separating them. Germline V lookup: CDR1 SGHNT, CDR2 YENEEA. CDR3 DNA sequence: TGTGCCAGCAGCTCCGACACCGGGGAGCTGTTTTTT. Encoded protein: CASSSDTGELFF.